This TCR beta chain was sequenced during a study of blood T cell repertoires in COVID-19. Repertoires were generated with immunoSEQ multiplex PCR, while TCRdb's copy carries only in-frame clones and drops some. This table has about 150,000 clones, around 84% appearing once. Germline CDR1 MDHEN, CDR2 SYDVKM. V lost 6 bases, J lost 0 bases, and 14 bases lay in between. The CDR3 covers 16 residues. The specimen sequenced was peripheral blood. The sequence derives from a human donor in a cohort sampled during active COVID-19. This rearrangement joins TRBV28 to TRBJ1-4, with D uncertain. The CDR3 protein is CASSQAGVATNEKLFF. CDR3 bases: TGTGCCAGCAGCCAGGCCGGGGTTGCAACTAATGAAAAACTGTTTTTT. Together with reference TRBV28 and TRBJ1-4, the CDR3 gives the full variable domain: DVKVTQSSRYLVKRTGEKVFLECVQDMDHENMFWYRQDPGLGLRLIYFSYDVKMKEKGDIPEGYSVSREKKERFSLILESASTNQTSMYLCASSQAGVATNEKLFFGSGTQLSVL.